These 14 T cell receptor beta chains were all obtained from the same sample, sequenced in a study of vaccination and CD4 T cells after COVID-19. For these receptors, no antigen is known. The treatment denotes: approximately nine-day PBMC culture with coronavirus spike peptide pools or control peptides (ViraFEST assay). Researchers collected the unexposed donor's CD4+ T cells before the COVID-19 pandemic (2011-2018). Sequencing of the DNA from cultured CD4+ T cells was carried out with the Oncomine TCR Beta short-read assay. It was cultured CD4+ T cells from which genomic DNA was extracted. TCRdb independently ran MiXCR on the PCR reads; one entry per CDR3 protein. The sample lists several thousand distinct CDR3 sequences; about a third were seen once. What was sequenced was CD4+ T cells from blood, cultured in vitro. Receptors originate from a human donor in good health.

This chain joins TRBV20-1 and TRBJ1-1, with 8 bases lining up with TRBD1. This CDR3 is built from 13 residues. Per germline, CDR1 DFQATT and CDR2 SNEGSKA (reference sequence). Trimming at V came to 4 bases and at J to 4 bases, leaving 5 bases not matched to a gene. The CDR3 spells CSAIRGLGTEAFF. CDR3 sequence (DNA): TGCAGTGCTATCAGGGGGCTAGGCACTGAAGCTTTCTTT.

The chain uses TRBV4-2 and TRBJ1-3, with TRBD1 as a possible D gene (5 bases). Looked up from germline, CDR1 is LGHNA and CDR2 is YNFKEQ. This CDR3 spans 16 amino acids. V lost 0 bases and J lost 2, with 11 bases in between. Written as DNA, the CDR3 is TGTGCCAGCAGCCAAGATGGGGCAGTAACTGGAAACACCATATATTTT. It codes for CASSQDGAVTGNTIYF.

The CDR3 DNA reads TGTGCCACCGCTCTTTCTAACCTTGCTAACTATGGCTACACCTTC. This translates into CATALSNLANYGYTF. V is TRBV19 and J is TRBJ1-2; D gene unclear. This CDR3 is built from 15 residues. V was trimmed by 10 bases and J by 0 bases, leaving 18 bases between them. Germline CDR1 and CDR2: LNHDA and SQIVND (reference sequence).

The chain recombines TRBV15 with TRBJ1-4, with D possibly TRBD1 on 6 matching bases. This CDR3 region has 15 residues. V was clipped by 4 bases and J by 0 bases, with 9 bases between them. Germline loops: CDR1 LNHNV, CDR2 YYDKDF (reference sequence). The CDR3 is CATSMRGATNEKLFF. Here the CDR3 DNA reads TGTGCCACCAGCATGAGGGGGGCAACTAATGAAAAACTGTTTTTT.

This clonotype appeared a few times. The chain is built from TRBV12-2 and TRBJ1-5; the D call of TRBD1 is as the table states it, not checked on the DNA. TRBV12-2 represents a pseudogene. The CDR3 sequence is 18 residues long. The CDR3 DNA sequence: TGTGCAAGTCGCTTAGCATTCAGGGGCCGACATAGCAATCAGCCCCAGCATTTT. It encodes CASRLAFRGRHSNQPQHF.

The chain has TRBV5-1 and TRBJ2-7; TRBD1 might be the D (6 bases). The CDR3 loop spans 13 amino acids. V lost 4 bases, J lost 3 bases, and 11 bases lay in between. Looked up from germline, CDR1 is SGHRS and CDR2 is YFSETQ. The CDR3 nucleotides are TGCGCCAGCAGCACGCAGGGGTACTACGAGCAGTACTTC. The encoded protein is CASSTQGYYEQYF.

The chain joins TRBV6-4 to TRBJ1-2; 8 bases fit TRBD1. The V gene end was trimmed by 5 bases and the J gene end by 5 bases; junction bases not matched to a gene: 16. Germline V gene data show CDR1 as MRHNA and CDR2 as SNTAGT. The CDR3 runs to 17 residues. The CDR3: CASSRGTGPILGYGYTF. CDR3 DNA: TGTGCCAGCAGTCGAGGGACAGGTCCTATACTTGGGTATGGCTACACCTTC.

This clonotype was observed a single time. The chain combines TRBV6-2 or TRBV6-3 with TRBJ2-5, with 10 bases identical to TRBD1. This CDR3 region has 18 residues. Trimming at V came to 7 bases and at J to 0 bases, leaving 14 bases not matched to a gene. Per germline, CDR1 MNHEY and CDR2 SVGEGT. This CDR3 reads CASIHWGTGVNYQETQYF. CDR3 sequence (DNA): TGTGCCAGCATTCACTGGGGGACAGGGGTAAATTACCAAGAGACCCAGTACTTC.

The chain uses TRBV19 and TRBJ2-3, with D perhaps matching TRBD1 (5 bases). The ends were cut back, 2 bases at V and 6 bases at J, with 9 bases in the middle. This CDR3 spans 13 amino acids. Germline V gives CDR1 LNHDA, CDR2 SQIVND (reference sequence). The CDR3 protein is CASSISGSDTQYF. The CDR3 DNA reads TGTGCCAGTAGTATATCAGGGTCTGATACGCAGTATTTT. The full variable domain, with the rest looked up from reference TRBV19 and TRBJ2-3, is DGGITQSPKYLFRKEGQNVTLSCEQNLNHDAMYWYRQDPGQGLRLIYYSQIVNDFQKGDIAEGYSVSREKKESFPLTVTSAQKNPTAFYLCASSISGSDTQYFGPGTRLTVL.

The rearrangement links TRBV5-4 to TRBJ2-7; tentatively, D is TRBD2 (6 bases). V shed 0 bases and J shed 6 bases, with 13 bases lying between them. Looked up from germline, CDR1 is SGHNT and CDR2 is YYREEE (reference sequence). The CDR3 sequence is 14 residues long. CDR3: CASSLVGGSVEQYF. The CDR3 coding sequence is TGTGCCAGCAGCTTGGTTGGAGGGAGCGTCGAGCAGTACTTC.

The chain couples TRBV27 to TRBJ2-7, with 12 bases that match TRBD2. The CDR3 contains 16 residues. Trimming at V came to 5 bases and at J to 4 bases, leaving 9 bases not matched to a gene. Germline CDR1 reads MNHEY; CDR2 reads SMNVEV (reference sequence). For the CDR3, the DNA is TGTGCCAGCAGTCGGACCGCCGGGACTAGCGGGTACGAGCAGTACTTC. Translated, it gives CASSRTAGTSGYEQYF.

With respect to this clonotype: Germline is not matched at one junction end, which may reflect a read error. The chain links TRBV20-1 to TRBJ2-1; 10 bases match TRBD2. This CDR3 has 14 residues. Germline values: CDR1 DFQATT, CDR2 SNEGSKA (reference sequence). In DNA, the CDR3 is TGCAGTACTAGAGCGGGAGGGCCAGGTAATGAGCAGTTCTTC. Protein: CSTRAGGPGNEQFF.

This clonotype was detected once. The CDR3 DNA reads as TGCGCCAGCGGGGGAGACTATGGCTACACCTTC. Translating it yields CASGGDYGYTF. The gene calls are TRBV5-1 and TRBJ1-2; the D gene is possibly TRBD1 (5 bases). Germline assignment: CDR1 SGHRS and CDR2 YFSETQ. CDR3 length: 11 residues. V was clipped by 7 bases and J by 3 bases, with 7 bases between them.

This clonotype was picked up a small number of times. The chain has TRBV29-1 and TRBJ1-1, with D tentatively TRBD1 (5 bases). Germline CDR1 reads SQVTM; CDR2 reads ANQGSEA. The CDR3 runs 14 residues. Trimming took off 6 bases at V and 1 base at J, with 15 bases between the two ends. CDR3 protein: CSVGGERSNTEAFF. The CDR3 DNA reads TGCAGCGTGGGGGGAGAGAGATCGAACACTGAAGCTTTCTTT.